These T cell receptor beta chains were read from a single sample in a study of T cells after yellow fever vaccination. TCRdb analysed the 5' RACE reads with MiXCR anew, one entry per CDR3 protein. The sample gives roughly 30,000 distinct CDR3 sequences, more than 9% of which show up once; around 10% is in the top ten. The sample was PBMCs, either bulk or a sorted T-cell subset (CD4+, CD8+, memory, or dextramer-sorted; not recorded which), taken more than 14 days after the first yellow fever vaccination. The receptors come from a man between 18 and 29 years old who received the YFV17D yellow fever vaccine. Each CDR3 is given with its conserved first and last residue. A D gene is named only where the DNA matches it firmly. A row's size may be missing; if present it is once, few, many or a size class.

clone_size j_call v_call d_call cdr3_aa cdr3_nt
many TRBJ2-7 TRBV7-8 . CASSLSVEQPLPYEQYF TGTGCCAGCAGCTTATCGGTAGAGCAGCCCTTACCCTACGAGCAGTACTTC
many TRBJ2-3 TRBV7-2 . CASSGVADTQYF TGTGCCAGCAGCGGGGTAGCGGATACGCAGTATTTT
many TRBJ1-4 TRBV4-1 . CASLNPGSGNEKLFF TGCGCCAGCCTAAACCCCGGGTCAGGTAATGAAAAACTGTTTTTT
many TRBJ1-2 TRBV18 . CASSPGQWGFTF TGTGCCAGCTCACCCGGACAGTGGGGTTTCACCTTC
medium-sized TRBJ2-3 TRBV24-1 TRBD2 CATSDSPGLADTDTQYF TGTGCCACCAGTGATTCCCCGGGACTAGCGGACACAGATACGCAGTATTTT
many TRBJ2-3 TRBV12-3/TRBV12-4 TRBD2 CVNERGPADTQYF TGTGTCAACGAGCGGGGGCCAGCAGATACGCAGTATTTT
medium-sized TRBJ1-4 TRBV10-3 . CAISEGGNEKLFF TGTGCCATCAGTGAAGGGGGAAATGAAAAACTGTTTTTT
many TRBJ1-5 TRBV2 . CATKPGPGSPQHF TGTGCCACCAAACCGGGCCCCGGTTCGCCCCAGCATTTT
many TRBJ2-6 TRBV11-1 . CASSSFQYGSGANVLTF TGTGCCAGCAGCTCCTTCCAGTACGGCTCTGGGGCCAACGTCCTGACTTTC
many TRBJ1-1 TRBV4-2 TRBD1 CASSQNVGQGTEAFF TGTGCCAGCAGCCAAAATGTAGGACAGGGGACTGAAGCTTTCTTT
many TRBJ2-4 TRBV7-8 . CASSPQTGSVDIQYF TGTGCCAGCAGCCCTCAAACAGGGTCGGTGGACATTCAGTACTTC
many TRBJ2-3 TRBV24-1 . CATSDDGADTQYF TGTGCCACCAGTGATGACGGGGCAGATACGCAGTATTTT
many TRBJ1-1 TRBV12-3/TRBV12-4 . CASSLAVEAFF TGTGCCAGCAGTTTAGCGGTTGAAGCTTTCTTT
many TRBJ2-5 TRBV12-3/TRBV12-4 . CASSLSAGAGETQYF TGTGCCAGCAGTTTATCGGCGGGGGCTGGGGAGACCCAGTACTTC
many TRBJ2-5 TRBV7-2 TRBD2 CASSLDGTSGETQYF TGTGCCAGCAGCTTAGACGGGACTAGCGGGGAGACCCAGTACTTC
many TRBJ1-5 TRBV4-1 . CASSPGGNQPQHF TGCGCCAGCAGTCCCGGGGGCAATCAGCCCCAGCATTTT
many TRBJ2-1 TRBV24-1 TRBD2 CATSDPTSGGAYNEQFF TGTGCCACCAGTGATCCGACTAGCGGGGGGGCCTACAATGAGCAGTTCTTC
many TRBJ1-5 TRBV28 TRBD1 CASSAGGLHQPQHF TGTGCCAGCAGTGCAGGGGGCCTTCATCAGCCCCAGCATTTT
many TRBJ2-2 TRBV12-5 . CASGPALGRQSAEELFF TGTGCTAGTGGTCCCGCCCTGGGCCGCCAAAGTGCGGAGGAGCTGTTTTTT
many TRBJ2-7 TRBV7-9 . CASSKRSPYEQYF TGTGCCAGCAGCAAACGTTCGCCCTACGAGCAGTACTTC
few TRBJ2-7 TRBV7-2 TRBD2 CASTVAGGEQYF TGTGCCAGCACCGTCGCGGGGGGCGAGCAGTACTTC
. TRBJ2-7 TRBV5-6 . CARSLRDNCEQYF TGTGCCAGGAGCCTCCGGGACAACTGCGAGCAGTACTTC
many TRBJ2-1 TRBV5-5 TRBD1 CASSLIRTGGTEQFF TGTGCCAGCAGCTTGATCCGGACAGGGGGGACTGAGCAGTTCTTC
many TRBJ1-1 TRBV6-1 . CASSEEGTSTEAFF TGTGCCAGCAGTGAAGAGGGGACCTCCACTGAAGCTTTCTTT
many TRBJ1-5 TRBV20-1 . CSARDLFRLDHQPQHF TGCAGTGCTAGGGACCTTTTCCGCTTGGACCATCAGCCCCAGCATTTT
medium-sized TRBJ2-1 TRBV4-2 . CASSQDRGGVYNEQFF TGTGCCAGCAGCCAAGATAGGGGGGGGGTCTACAATGAGCAGTTCTTC
many TRBJ1-5 TRBV6-1 . CASSHGQLNQPQHF TGTGCCAGCAGTCATGGACAGCTCAATCAGCCCCAGCATTTT
many TRBJ2-1 TRBV7-9 TRBD2 CASSATSGGPNEQFF TGTGCCAGCAGCGCCACTAGCGGGGGGCCCAATGAGCAGTTCTTC
. TRBJ1-5 TRBV19 . CACTPVFGLSNQPQHF TGTGCCTGTACCCCTGTTTTCGGCCTAAGCAATCAGCCCCAGCATTTT
many TRBJ2-3 TRBV7-8 TRBD1 CASSWNRGDTDTQYF TGTGCCAGCAGCTGGAACAGGGGTGACACAGATACGCAGTATTTT
many TRBJ2-6 TRBV12-3/TRBV12-4 . CASSLGAGANVLTF TGTGCCAGCAGCCTAGGTGCTGGGGCCAACGTCCTGACTTTC
many TRBJ1-2 TRBV5-4 TRBD1 CASRPTRQGNYGYTF TGTGCCAGCAGACCGACGAGACAGGGAAACTATGGCTACACCTTC
many TRBJ2-5 TRBV20-1 . CSARDRRGHQETQYF TGCAGTGCTAGAGATCGGAGGGGTCATCAAGAGACCCAGTACTTC
many TRBJ2-3 TRBV20-1 . CSANPLATDTQYF TGCAGTGCGAACCCACTAGCAACAGATACGCAGTATTTT
many TRBJ2-3 TRBV20-1 . CSAVSGGSADTQYF TGCAGTGCGGTCTCGGGGGGCTCGGCAGATACGCAGTATTTT
many TRBJ2-1 TRBV10-2 TRBD1 CASSPEIWGTGLNEQFF TGCGCCAGCAGCCCAGAGATCTGGGGGACAGGGTTGAATGAGCAGTTCTTC
many TRBJ2-2 TRBV12-3/TRBV12-4 TRBD1 CASRGQEDTGELFF TGTGCCAGCAGGGGACAGGAGGACACCGGGGAGCTGTTTTTT
many TRBJ1-2 TRBV15 TRBD1 CATSRDLGGPGGYTF TGTGCCACCAGCAGAGATCTAGGGGGCCCGGGTGGCTACACCTTC
many TRBJ1-1 TRBV6-5 . CASQDPNTEAFF TGTGCCAGCCAAGACCCCAACACTGAAGCTTTCTTT
many TRBJ2-1 TRBV11-2 . CASSPQGLLTVSSYNEQFF TGTGCCAGCAGCCCTCAGGGGCTCCTAACGGTTAGCTCCTACAATGAGCAGTTCTTC
many TRBJ2-5 TRBV20-1 . CSAKRRGGETQYF TGCAGTGCTAAGCGCCGGGGCGGGGAGACCCAGTACTTC
many TRBJ2-1 TRBV7-2 TRBD2 CASSSRTSGGNEQFF TGTGCCAGCAGCTCTCGGACTAGCGGGGGGAATGAGCAGTTCTTC
many TRBJ1-3 TRBV6-2/TRBV6-3 . CASRETTGPSGNTIYF TGTGCCAGCAGAGAGACTACGGGACCCTCTGGAAACACCATATATTTT
many TRBJ2-3 TRBV5-1 . CASSFRGTSTDTQYF TGCGCCAGCAGCTTTCGGGGGACTAGCACAGATACGCAGTATTTT
. TRBJ1-1 TRBV6-5 . CASSRGAEAFF TGTGCCAGCAGTCGCGGCGCTGAAGCTTTCTTT
medium-sized TRBJ2-7 TRBV11-2 TRBD1 CASSWRQGWDEQYF TGTGCCAGCAGCTGGCGACAGGGTTGGGACGAGCAGTACTTC
many TRBJ1-6 TRBV27 . CASSLKGLESPLHF TGTGCCAGCAGTTTAAAGGGACTAGAATCACCCCTCCACTTT
many TRBJ1-3 TRBV5-6 . CASTLGAGNTIYF TGTGCCAGCACCCTGGGGGCTGGAAACACCATATATTTT
many TRBJ2-5 TRBV20-1 . CSAWGEETQYF TGCAGTGCTTGGGGGGAGGAGACCCAGTACTTC
many TRBJ2-3 TRBV4-1 TRBD2 CASSGSGGRTDTQYF TGCGCCAGCAGCGGGAGCGGGGGGCGCACAGATACGCAGTATTTT
. TRBJ1-6 TRBV30 . CAWSVYENSPLHF TGTGCCTGGAGTGTATACGAGAATTCACCCCTCCACTTT
many TRBJ1-2 TRBV4-3 TRBD1 CASSPRTAQGAYGYTF TGCGCCAGCAGCCCTCGGACGGCTCAGGGGGCCTATGGCTACACCTTC
many TRBJ1-2 TRBV4-2 TRBD1 CASSQDRDRDYGYTF TGTGCCAGCAGCCAAGACCGGGACAGGGACTATGGCTACACCTTC
many TRBJ1-1 TRBV7-3 . CASGDPGTEAFF TGTGCCAGCGGGGACCCGGGAACTGAAGCTTTCTTT
many TRBJ1-1 TRBV11-2 . CASSFKGRVEAFF TGTGCCAGCAGCTTCAAGGGGCGGGTTGAAGCTTTCTTT